These T cell receptor beta chains were read from a single sample in a study of blood T cells in healthy people across ages. TCRdb independently ran MiXCR on the 5' RACE reads; one entry per CDR3 protein. The sample carries roughly 730,000 distinct CDR3 sequences, 56% recorded once. Material: blood. Receptor source: a man in his forties in good health. Both conserved end residues are part of each CDR3. A D gene is named only where the DNA matches it firmly. The size entry is marked missing in some rows and otherwise reads once, few, many or a size class.

DNA | CDR3 | size | V | D | J
TGTGCCAGCAGTTACTCGGGGGGTCAGGGGTACTCACCCCTCCACTTT | CASSYSGGQGYSPLHF | - | TRBV6-5 | - | TRBJ1-6
TGTGCCAGCAGCGCACCTTCAGGACAAACGAACACTGAAGCTTTCTTT | CASSAPSGQTNTEAFF | - | TRBV9 | - | TRBJ1-1
TGTGCCAGCAAGTTTACCGGACTAGCGGGAATCGACGAGCAGTACTTC | CASKFTGLAGIDEQYF | few | TRBV28 | TRBD2 | TRBJ2-7
TGTGCCAGCAGCACTTCGGCGCGGGGCGAGACCCAGTACTTC | CASSTSARGETQYF | - | TRBV5-6 | - | TRBJ2-5
TGTGCCAGTTGTAGAGGGGCCTTGGAAAACATTCAGTACTTC | CASCRGALENIQYF | once | TRBV6-2/TRBV6-3 | - | TRBJ2-4
TGCAGCCCAACAGCGGGAGTTGGGTTGGAAACAGATACGCAGTATTTT | CSPTAGVGLETDTQYF | - | TRBV29-1 | TRBD2 | TRBJ2-3
TGCAGTGCTATGGCAGGGAACACTGAAGCTTTCTTT | CSAMAGNTEAFF | - | TRBV20-1 | - | TRBJ1-1
TGTGCCAGCAGCGCCTTCGGGGTAGAAACCCACAATGAGCAGTTCTTC | CASSAFGVETHNEQFF | - | TRBV9 | - | TRBJ2-1
TGTGCCAGCAGTGAGTTGGTCGGGGGGGCCTCGGAGACCCAGTACTTC | CASSELVGGASETQYF | - | TRBV2 | TRBD2 | TRBJ2-5
TGTGCCAGCAGTTTATCGGTTACAGCGGCGGCAACTAATGAAAAACTGTTTTTT | CASSLSVTAAATNEKLFF | few | TRBV27 | - | TRBJ1-4
TGTGCCAGCAGCCAAGAGGGAAGAGAGGGAGATACGCAGTATTTT | CASSQEGREGDTQYF | many | TRBV4-2 | - | TRBJ2-3
TGTGCCAGCAGCCGAACATTACTAGCGGGAGTCCCCTACGAGCAGTACTTC | CASSRTLLAGVPYEQYF | - | TRBV6-1 | TRBD2 | TRBJ2-7
TGTGCCAGCAGTTTATCGGCTAGTCCGGGGACCCAGTTCTTC | CASSLSASPGTQFF | few | TRBV27 | - | TRBJ2-1
TGTGCCATCAGTGACGAGGGGTACGAGCAGTACTTC | CAISDEGYEQYF | few | TRBV10-3 | - | TRBJ2-7
TGCAGCGTTCATAACAGGGGGCAAGGCTACACCTTC | CSVHNRGQGYTF | - | TRBV29-1 | TRBD1 | TRBJ1-2
TGTGCCAGCAGCAACCTTATTGGACCGAACACTGAAGCTTTCTTT | CASSNLIGPNTEAFF | - | TRBV7-3 | - | TRBJ1-1
TGTGCCTGGAGCCAAGAGACCCAGTACTTC | CAWSQETQYF | few | TRBV30 | - | TRBJ2-5
TGCAGTGCTAGAGATCGGATCCAGGGCGACGAGACCCAGTACTTC | CSARDRIQGDETQYF | - | TRBV20-1 | - | TRBJ2-5
TGCAGTGCCAGAAATCCGGGGCGTGAGTACGAGCAGTACTTC | CSARNPGREYEQYF | medium-sized | TRBV20-1 | - | TRBJ2-7
TGTGCCAGCAGCGCGCCGAACCGGGACAGGGGTACGGATACGCAGTATTTT | CASSAPNRDRGTDTQYF | - | TRBV25-1 | TRBD1 | TRBJ2-3
TGTGCCAGCAGCGTAGTAGGTAGCGGGAGCTACGAGCAGTACTTC | CASSVVGSGSYEQYF | - | TRBV9 | TRBD2 | TRBJ2-7
TGCGCCAGCAGCCAAGGGTGGGGGACCGGGGCCAACGTCCTGACTTTC | CASSQGWGTGANVLTF | few | TRBV4-3 | - | TRBJ2-6
TGTGCCAGCAGCTTAGCCGCCACCGGGACGAGGAGCTCCTACGAGCAGTACTTC | CASSLAATGTRSSYEQYF | - | TRBV7-2 | - | TRBJ2-7
TGTGCCAGCTCACCACCGTGGCTAGCGGGGGTCACAGATACGCAGTATTTT | CASSPPWLAGVTDTQYF | - | TRBV18 | TRBD2 | TRBJ2-3
TGCGCCAGCAGCCAAGAGGGGGCCATGAACACTGAAGCTTTCTTT | CASSQEGAMNTEAFF | - | TRBV4-1 | - | TRBJ1-1
TGTGCCACCGCTGGAACAGGTCGGATTGGAAACATTCAGTACTTC | CATAGTGRIGNIQYF | - | TRBV6-2/TRBV6-3 | - | TRBJ2-4
TGTGCCAGCAGCTTACGCCTAGCGGGAGCTATTGATACGCAGTATTTT | CASSLRLAGAIDTQYF | - | TRBV11-2 | TRBD2 | TRBJ2-3
TGTGCCAGCAGCCAAGCGGGAAACTATGGCTACACCTTC | CASSQAGNYGYTF | many | TRBV3-1 | - | TRBJ1-2
TGCAGTGCTAGAGGGGCAGAACAAGCTAACTATGGCTACACCTTC | CSARGAEQANYGYTF | - | TRBV20-1 | - | TRBJ1-2
TGTGCCAGCAGTTTCGGATTAAGAGTGGACACTGAAGCTTTCTTT | CASSFGLRVDTEAFF | - | TRBV28 | - | TRBJ1-1
TGCAGTGCTAGAGGCAGGGAACCCTACGAGCAGTACTTC | CSARGREPYEQYF | - | TRBV20-1 | - | TRBJ2-7
TGTGCCAGCAGCTCGGGACAGGAGAACACTGAAGCTTTCTTT | CASSSGQENTEAFF | - | TRBV7-9 | TRBD1 | TRBJ1-1
TGTGCCAGCAGCCAAGACAGGCGGGTGGGTGAAAAACTGTTTTTT | CASSQDRRVGEKLFF | few | TRBV3-1 | - | TRBJ1-4
TGTGCCATCAGTGAGGAGATAGCGGGAGCCCTCCGAGAGACCCAGTACTTC | CAISEEIAGALRETQYF | - | TRBV10-3 | TRBD2 | TRBJ2-5
TGTGCCACCAGTGATTTGTCGGGGGCCGGGGGCTCCTACAATGGGCAGTTCTTC | CATSDLSGAGGSYNGQFF | - | TRBV24-1 | - | TRBJ2-1
TGTGCCGGCAGGCGCTACGGCACAGATACGCAGTATTTT | CAGRRYGTDTQYF | - | TRBV6-5 | - | TRBJ2-3
TGTGCCAGCAGTTTAATCGTCGTGGGACAGGGAAAAGCTTTCTTT | CASSLIVVGQGKAFF | - | TRBV28 | TRBD1 | TRBJ1-1
TGTGCCAGCAGTTTGTTTGGTAGGGGGGGTACAGATACGCAGTATTTT | CASSLFGRGGTDTQYF | - | TRBV27 | - | TRBJ2-3
TGTGCCAGCAGAAGCGCCTCCTGCGTCATGTGGGAACGACAGGACTACGAGCAGTACTTC | CASRSASCVMWERQDYEQYF | few | TRBV21-1 | - | TRBJ2-7
TGTGCCAGCAGGCCGACAGATCTAAGCTCCTACGAGCAGTACTTC | CASRPTDLSSYEQYF | - | TRBV28 | - | TRBJ2-7
TGTGCCAGCAGCGTAGCACCAGGGACTGACCTCTACGAGCAGTACTTC | CASSVAPGTDLYEQYF | - | TRBV9 | - | TRBJ2-7
TGTGCCAGCAGCTCACTAGCGCCGGTAGACATTCAGTACTTC | CASSSLAPVDIQYF | - | TRBV7-2 | TRBD2 | TRBJ2-4
TGCGCCAGCAGCTTGTATATCGATGAAAAACTGTTTTTT | CASSLYIDEKLFF | - | TRBV5-1 | - | TRBJ1-4
TGCGCCAGCAGCCAACCGGGACAGGGAGGTGAAAAACTGTTTTTT | CASSQPGQGGEKLFF | - | TRBV4-3 | TRBD1 | TRBJ1-4
TGTGCCAGCAGCTTATTTGGGCCTGCGGAGACCCAGTACTTC | CASSLFGPAETQYF | - | TRBV27 | - | TRBJ2-5
TGTGCCAGCAGCGGGGGGACAGGCTCCTCAAATCAATATGGCTACACCTTC | CASSGGTGSSNQYGYTF | once | TRBV7-2 | TRBD1 | TRBJ1-2
TGTGCCAGCAGTTTATGGCATATTACGAGCTCCTATAATTCACCCCTCCACTTT | CASSLWHITSSYNSPLHF | - | TRBV28 | - | TRBJ1-6
TGTGCCAGCAGCCAATCGGGGAACACCGGGGAGCTGTTTTTT | CASSQSGNTGELFF | - | TRBV3-1 | - | TRBJ2-2
TGTGCCAGCAGCTCCCGGGGAGCTCAAGAGACCCAGTACTTC | CASSSRGAQETQYF | - | TRBV6-4 | - | TRBJ2-5
TGTGCCAGCAGCCGCGAATGGGAGACCCAGTACTTC | CASSREWETQYF | - | TRBV11-2 | - | TRBJ2-5
TGTGCCAGCAAGGGACAGATCTTCTACGAGCAGTACTTC | CASKGQIFYEQYF | few | TRBV27 | TRBD1 | TRBJ2-7
TGTGCCAGCAGTTACCCCACAGGGTTCGAGCAGTACTTC | CASSYPTGFEQYF | - | TRBV6-6 | - | TRBJ2-7